Listed below are T cell receptor beta chains from one sample, sequenced in a study of blood T cells in healthy people across ages. TCRdb re-derived calls from the 5' RACE reads in MiXCR, one entry per CDR3 protein. The sample includes nearly 800,000 distinct CDR3 sequences, around three fifths of them seen just once. The sample taken for sequencing was blood. All receptors derive from a man between 35 and 55 years old in good health. Both conserved end residues are part of each CDR3. A D gene is named only where the DNA matches it firmly. Size is omitted from some rows. Given values are once, few, many or a class for expanded clones.

>NA|TRBV9|15|TRBJ2-7|TRBD1
CASSPDRGRLGEQYF
TGTGCCAGCAGCCCGGACAGGGGGCGCCTTGGCGAGCAGTACTTC
>NA|TRBV27|14|TRBJ2-7|NA
CASSFTGAAYEQYF
TGTGCCAGCAGTTTTACGGGCGCGGCCTACGAGCAGTACTTC
>NA|TRBV6-2/TRBV6-3|12|TRBJ2-7|NA
CASGRSSYEQYF
TGTGCCAGCGGGAGGAGCTCCTACGAGCAGTACTTC
>NA|TRBV7-2|16|TRBJ2-7|TRBD2
CASSRRASGGLNEQYF
TGTGCCAGCAGCCGACGGGCTAGCGGGGGGTTAAATGAGCAGTACTTC
>NA|TRBV20-1|14|TRBJ2-4|NA
CSAPGPIAKNIQYF
TGCAGTGCTCCGGGCCCGATAGCCAAAAACATTCAGTACTTC
>NA|TRBV7-9|14|TRBJ2-5|NA
CASSWGTPYNEQYF
TGTGCCAGCAGCTGGGGCACCCCCTACAATGAGCAGTACTTC
>NA|TRBV29-1|13|TRBJ2-5|NA
CSVDPASQETQYF
TGCAGCGTTGACCCTGCTAGCCAAGAGACCCAGTACTTC
>once|TRBV12-3/TRBV12-4|12|TRBJ1-5|NA
CASSAQSQPQHF
TGTGCCAGCAGTGCTCAAAGTCAGCCCCAGCATTTT
>few|TRBV28|16|TRBJ2-7|NA
CASSLESLRFYHEQYF
TGTGCCAGCAGTTTAGAGTCCTTAAGGTTCTACCACGAGCAGTACTTC
>once|TRBV18|16|TRBJ2-7|TRBD1
CASSPNDRVVGNEQYF
TGTGCCAGCTCACCAAACGACAGGGTAGTTGGCAATGAGCAGTACTTC
>NA|TRBV3-1|13|TRBJ1-2|NA
CASSQVPARGYTF
TGTGCCAGCAGCCAAGTTCCCGCTCGGGGCTACACCTTC
>NA|TRBV27|15|TRBJ2-2|TRBD1
CASRQPGTETGELFF
TGTGCCAGCAGACAGCCCGGGACAGAGACCGGGGAGCTGTTTTTT
>NA|TRBV5-4|15|TRBJ1-2|NA
CASSPGRLGNYGYTF
TGTGCCAGCAGCCCCGGAAGACTCGGCAACTATGGCTACACCTTC
>once|TRBV20-1|11|TRBJ1-1|NA
CSAVRNTEAFF
TGCAGTGCGGTCAGGAACACTGAAGCTTTCTTT
>once|TRBV7-9|15|TRBJ2-7|NA
CASSFSTGTFVEQYF
TGTGCCAGCAGCTTTTCTACAGGGACTTTTGTCGAGCAGTACTTC
>NA|TRBV7-9|16|TRBJ1-1|NA
CASTPRRGIGNTEAFF
TGTGCCAGCACCCCAAGACGGGGAATCGGGAACACTGAAGCTTTCTTT
>few|TRBV4-1|17|TRBJ2-7|TRBD1
CASSQALPGQGAYEQYF
TGCGCCAGCAGCCAAGCATTACCGGGACAGGGGGCCTACGAGCAGTACTTC
>NA|TRBV21-1|13|TRBJ2-5|NA
CASTPTGRETQYF
TGTGCCAGCACCCCGACAGGGAGGGAGACCCAGTACTTC
>NA|TRBV5-1|15|TRBJ2-7|NA
CASSLGDPSSYEQYF
TGCGCCAGCAGCCTGGGGGACCCCAGCTCCTACGAGCAGTACTTC
>NA|TRBV6-1|16|TRBJ2-3|NA
CASSELLRGRVDTQYF
TGTGCCAGCAGTGAACTCCTTCGGGGGAGAGTGGATACGCAGTATTTT
>NA|TRBV29-1|13|TRBJ2-3|NA
CGVVGSAPDTQYF
TGCGGCGTTGTTGGGTCGGCGCCAGATACGCAGTATTTT
>NA|TRBV20-1|18|TRBJ2-3|TRBD2
CSARDYELAGQRLGTQYF
TGCAGTGCTAGAGATTATGAATTAGCGGGACAACGGCTGGGTACGCAGTATTTT
>NA|TRBV29-1|14|TRBJ1-1|NA
CSVGKPGTMAEAFF
TGCAGCGTTGGGAAACCAGGGACGATGGCTGAAGCTTTCTTT
>once|TRBV11-2|16|TRBJ2-6|NA
CASSLVTDSGADVLTF
TGTGCCAGCAGCTTGGTAACCGACTCTGGGGCCGACGTCCTGACTTTC
>few|TRBV27|13|TRBJ2-7|NA
CASSSTAAGEQYF
TGTGCCAGCAGTTCAACAGCGGCCGGCGAGCAGTACTTC